The clone carrying this T cell receptor (beta chain) occurred a few times. Its antigen remains unknown. The record originates from a study of human T cells and chemical hapten exposure. About the research overall: The upper back received 0.01% DPC by patch testing, with results read at 6 days. Mainly, slight library volume differences in the pool made TCR yields vary.

Points from the study as a whole: Patch test score rose with PT1 expanded TCRs, significant at 8, 16, 32, not 4.

Per germline, CDR1 SGHRS and CDR2 YFSETQ. Trimming cost V 7 bases and J 1 base, with 20 bases left between them. CDR3 length equals 16 residues. TCRdb itself ran the RACE reads through MiXCR, one entry per CDR3 protein. Among under 75,000 distinct CDR3 sequences, over 8.5% were seen once, and the ten largest hold roughly 1.4%. Time point indicated: patch test 3, about 24 weeks after DPC sensitization. Treatment here: therapeutic diphenylcyclopropenone sensitization with weekly scalp DPC. Every donor had alopecia and was 18 to 70 years old; all were suitable for DPC. V is TRBV5-1 and J is TRBJ1-1; TRBD1 is a possible D gene (5 bases). The specimen comprised whole blood, sampled in connection with sensitization to the hapten diphenylcyclopropenone (DPC). The receptor was derived from a woman aged 45-59 years with alopecia areata. Some clones in this sample may be carry-over from other donors' samples. In DNA form, the CDR3 reads TGCGCCAGCCGATCGGGAGACAGTTCATGGAACACTGAAGCTTTCTTT. Protein: CASRSGDSSWNTEAFF.